This TCR beta chain is drawn from a study of T cells in women clearing cervical HPV infection. Study-wide findings and caveats: Effector/memory and HPV-specific T cells were not isolated, and association timing is unknown. Repertoire richness, not evenness, was significantly elevated in CIN3+ cases versus controls. Cases and controls were distinguished at AUC 0.83 by richness and V genes.

Comments on this clone: Its antigen is undetermined. The read ends 3 residues before the CDR3 terminus; that terminus is restored from the germline J gene.

V shed 4 bases and J 4 bases; nucleotides not matched to a gene: 1. CDR3 size: 13 residues. From germline, CDR1 is MNHNS and CDR2 SASEGT. All donors had a single incident cervical HPV16 infection, not prevalent. Here immunoSEQ multiplex PCR was the method, and the copy in TCRdb shows in-frame clones only, minus some. The sample data list around 39,000 clones. This TCR derives from a woman aged 18 to 75 with a cervical HPV16 infection that either progressed to CIN3+ or cleared (not recorded which). The sequenced material came from blood buffy coat. V usage is TRBV6-1 and J usage is TRBJ2-5, with 9 bases lining up with TRBD1. The CDR3 sequence: CASSATGGETQYF. Partial CDR3 DNA: TGTGCCAGCAGTGCGACAGGGGGAGAGACC.